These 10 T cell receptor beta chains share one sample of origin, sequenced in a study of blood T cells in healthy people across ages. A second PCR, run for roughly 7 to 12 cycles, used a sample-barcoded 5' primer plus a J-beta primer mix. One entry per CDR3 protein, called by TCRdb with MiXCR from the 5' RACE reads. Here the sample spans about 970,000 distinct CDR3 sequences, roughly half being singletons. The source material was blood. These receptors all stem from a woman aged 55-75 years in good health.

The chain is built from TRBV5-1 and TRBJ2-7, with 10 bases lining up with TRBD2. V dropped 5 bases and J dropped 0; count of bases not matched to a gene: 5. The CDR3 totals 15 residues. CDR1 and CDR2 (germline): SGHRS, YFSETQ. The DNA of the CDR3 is TGCGCCAGCAGATATAGCGGGGGGAGCTCCTACGAGCAGTACTTC. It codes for CASRYSGGSSYEQYF.

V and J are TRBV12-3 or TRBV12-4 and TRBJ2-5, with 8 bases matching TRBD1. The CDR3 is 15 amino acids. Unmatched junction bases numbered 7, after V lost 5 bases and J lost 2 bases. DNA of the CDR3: TGTGCCAGCAGTCGGCGGGGACAGGAACAAGAGACCCAGTACTTC. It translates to CASSRRGQEQETQYF.

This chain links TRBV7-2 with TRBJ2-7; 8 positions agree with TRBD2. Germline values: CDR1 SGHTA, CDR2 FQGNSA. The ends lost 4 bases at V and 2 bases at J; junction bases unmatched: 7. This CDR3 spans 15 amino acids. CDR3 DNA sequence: TGTGCCAGCAGCTCAAATGGACTAGCAGCCTACGAGCAGTACTTC. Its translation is CASSSNGLAAYEQYF.

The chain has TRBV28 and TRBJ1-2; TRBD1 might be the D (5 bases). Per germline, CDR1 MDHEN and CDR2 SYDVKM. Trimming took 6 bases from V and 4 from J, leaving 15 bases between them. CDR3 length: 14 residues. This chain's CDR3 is CASRPPGLSYGYTF. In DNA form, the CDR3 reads TGTGCCAGCAGACCACCGGGACTGAGCTATGGCTACACCTTC.

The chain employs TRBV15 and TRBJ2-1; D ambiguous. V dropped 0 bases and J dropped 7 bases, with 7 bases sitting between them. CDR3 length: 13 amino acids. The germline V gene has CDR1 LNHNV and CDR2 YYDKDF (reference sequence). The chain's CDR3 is CATSRDVRNEQFF. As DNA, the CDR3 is TGTGCCACCAGCAGAGATGTTCGGAATGAGCAGTTCTTC.

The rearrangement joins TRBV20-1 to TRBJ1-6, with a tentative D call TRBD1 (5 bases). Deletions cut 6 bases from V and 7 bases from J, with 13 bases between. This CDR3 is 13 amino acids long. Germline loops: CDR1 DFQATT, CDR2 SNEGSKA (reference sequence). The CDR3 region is CSAGRGGNSPLHF. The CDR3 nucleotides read TGCAGTGCAGGGAGGGGAGGGAATTCACCCCTCCACTTT.

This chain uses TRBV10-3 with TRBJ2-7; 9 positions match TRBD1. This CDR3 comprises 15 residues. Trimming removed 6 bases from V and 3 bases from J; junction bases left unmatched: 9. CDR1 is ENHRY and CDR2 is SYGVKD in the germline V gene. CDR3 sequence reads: CAIRNGGQGSYEQYF. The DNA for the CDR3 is TGTGCCATCAGAAACGGGGGACAGGGTAGCTACGAGCAGTACTTC.

The CDR3 coding sequence is TGTGCCAGCAGTTTTGAGGGTAAAGCCATAAAAGAGACCCAGTACTTC. Protein product: CASSFEGKAIKETQYF. This chain connects TRBV28 to TRBJ2-5; tentative D call: TRBD2 (5 bases). The CDR3 is 16 residues long. Germline-derived CDR1 and CDR2 are MDHEN and SYDVKM. V was pared by 3 bases and J by 3 bases, with 17 bases between.

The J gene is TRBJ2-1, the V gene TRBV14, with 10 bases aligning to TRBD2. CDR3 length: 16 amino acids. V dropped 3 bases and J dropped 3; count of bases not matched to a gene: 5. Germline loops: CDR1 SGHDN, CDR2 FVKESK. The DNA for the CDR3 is TGTGCCAGCAGCCACCCCGGACTAGCGGACTACAATGAGCAGTTCTTC. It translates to CASSHPGLADYNEQFF.

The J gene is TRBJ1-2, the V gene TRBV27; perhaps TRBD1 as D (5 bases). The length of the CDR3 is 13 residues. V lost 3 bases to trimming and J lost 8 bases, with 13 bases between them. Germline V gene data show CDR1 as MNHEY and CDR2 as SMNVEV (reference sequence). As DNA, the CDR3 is TGTGCCAGCAGTTTGGGCAGGGCGTTGGGCTACACCTTC. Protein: CASSLGRALGYTF.